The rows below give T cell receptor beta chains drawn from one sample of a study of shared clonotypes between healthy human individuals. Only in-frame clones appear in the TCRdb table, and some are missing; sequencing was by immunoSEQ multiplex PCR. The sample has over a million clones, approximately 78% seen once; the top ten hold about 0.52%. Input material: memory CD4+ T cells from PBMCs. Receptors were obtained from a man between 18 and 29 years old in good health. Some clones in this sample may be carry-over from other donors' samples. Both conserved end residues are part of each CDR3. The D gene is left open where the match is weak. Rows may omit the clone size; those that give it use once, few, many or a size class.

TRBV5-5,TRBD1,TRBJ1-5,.,CASSAAGGIQPQHF,TGTGCCAGCAGCGCCGCAGGGGGTATCCAGCCCCAGCATTTT
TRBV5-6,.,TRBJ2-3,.,CASSFKADTQYF,TGTGCCAGCAGCTTCAAGGCAGATACGCAGTATTTT
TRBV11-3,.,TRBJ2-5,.,CASSLLGGSPLNF,TGTGCCAGCAGCCTACTCGGTGGGAGCCCCCTAAACTTC
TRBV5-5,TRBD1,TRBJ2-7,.,CASSLRGQGAYEQYF,TGTGCCAGCAGCTTGCGAGGACAGGGGGCCTACGAGCAGTACTTC
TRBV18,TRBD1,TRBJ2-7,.,CASSPGQGLFSGYEQYF,TGTGCCAGCTCACCGGGACAGGGTCTTTTTTCCGGCTACGAGCAGTACTTC
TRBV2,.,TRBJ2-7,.,CASRGPPRYEQYF,TGTGCCTCCCGGGGCCCCCCCCGCTACGAGCAGTACTTC
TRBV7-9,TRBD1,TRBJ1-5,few,CASSLGTGSNQPQHF,TGTGCCAGCAGCCTTGGGACAGGGAGTAATCAGCCCCAGCATTTT
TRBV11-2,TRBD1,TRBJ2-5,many,CASSLGNRGQETQYF,TGTGCCAGCAGCTTAGGCAACAGGGGCCAAGAGACCCAGTACTTC
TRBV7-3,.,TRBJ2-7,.,CASSLDPVSKDEQYF,TGTGCCAGCAGCTTAGACCCAGTCTCGAAGGACGAGCAGTACTTC
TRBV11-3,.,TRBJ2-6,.,CASSLSGANVLTF,TGTGCCAGCAGCTTATCTGGGGCCAACGTCCTGACTTTC
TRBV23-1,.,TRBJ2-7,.,CASRKGYEQYF,TGCGCCAGCAGAAAGGGCTACGAGCAGTACTTC
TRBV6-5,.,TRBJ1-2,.,CASSRDGMNYGYTF,TGTGCCAGCTCCAGAGACGGTATGAACTATGGCTACACCTTC
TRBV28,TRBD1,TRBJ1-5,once,CASSLSVGGGQLQQPQHF,TGTGCCAGCAGTTTATCGGTAGGTGGGGGACAGCTTCAACAGCCCCAGCATTTT
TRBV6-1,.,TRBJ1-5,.,CASSRSRLDNQPQHF,TGTGCCAGCAGTAGGTCCCGCCTGGACAATCAGCCCCAGCATTTT
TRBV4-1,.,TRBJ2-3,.,CASSPTGGPTLGDTQYF,TGCGCCAGCAGCCCCACCGGGGGACCGACCCTTGGAGATACGCAGTATTTT
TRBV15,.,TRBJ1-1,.,CATSRAWGENTEAFF,TGTGCCACCAGCAGAGCATGGGGGGAGAACACTGAAGCTTTCTTT
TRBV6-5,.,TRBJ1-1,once,CASSYSRRVNTEAFF,TGTGCCAGCAGTTACTCGAGGAGGGTGAACACTGAAGCTTTCTTT
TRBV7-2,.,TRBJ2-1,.,CASSLSDLRQFF,TGTGCCAGCAGCTTGTCCGATCTTCGGCAGTTCTTC
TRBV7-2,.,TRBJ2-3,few,CASSLRQVRSGDTQYF,TGTGCCAGCAGCCTCCGACAGGTGAGATCGGGAGATACGCAGTATTTT
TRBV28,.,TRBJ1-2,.,CASSWGQVYGYTF,TGTGCCAGCAGCTGGGGGCAGGTTTATGGCTACACCTTC
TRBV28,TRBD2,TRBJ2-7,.,CASSPGTSVYEQYF,TGTGCCAGCAGTCCCGGGACTAGCGTTTACGAGCAGTACTTC
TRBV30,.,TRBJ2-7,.,CAWSVQGSSEQYF,TGTGCCTGGAGTGTGCAGGGAAGTAGCGAGCAGTACTTC
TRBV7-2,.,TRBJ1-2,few,CASSAFKRGLGASYGYTF,TGTGCCAGCAGCGCCTTTAAAAGGGGGTTGGGGGCGAGTTATGGCTACACCTTC
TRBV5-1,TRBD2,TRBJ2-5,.,CASSLAGGQETQYF,TGCGCCAGCAGCTTAGCGGGAGGGCAAGAGACCCAGTACTTC
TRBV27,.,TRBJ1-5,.,CASSLFALGSNQPQHF,TGTGCCAGCAGTTTATTTGCGTTGGGGAGCAATCAGCCCCAGCATTTT
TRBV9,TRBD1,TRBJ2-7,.,CASSPEDRGSYEQYF,TGTGCCAGCAGCCCGGAGGACAGGGGATCCTACGAGCAGTACTTC
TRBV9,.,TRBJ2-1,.,CASSGAVSYNEQFF,TGTGCCAGCAGCGGAGCGGTGAGCTACAATGAGCAGTTCTTC
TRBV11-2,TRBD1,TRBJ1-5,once,CASSEQGNQPQHF,TGTGCCAGCAGCGAACAGGGGAATCAGCCCCAGCATTTT
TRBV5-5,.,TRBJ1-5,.,CASSLVAGDSNQPQHF,TGTGCCAGCAGCTTGGTAGCGGGGGATAGCAATCAGCCCCAGCATTTT
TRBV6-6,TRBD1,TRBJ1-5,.,CASSGDRAQPQHF,TGTGCCAGCAGTGGGGACAGGGCGCAGCCCCAGCATTTT
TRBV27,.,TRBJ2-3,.,CASSFSDRVHTQYF,TGTGCCAGCAGTTTTTCGGATAGGGTACATACGCAGTATTTT
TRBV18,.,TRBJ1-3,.,CASSPPPGVGGNTIYF,TGTGCCAGCTCTCCCCCTCCGGGTGTAGGTGGAAACACCATATATTTT
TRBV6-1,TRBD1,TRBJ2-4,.,CASSVSGTVNIQYF,TGTGCCAGCAGTGTTTCCGGGACAGTAAACATTCAGTACTTC
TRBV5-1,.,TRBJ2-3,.,CASSSTGPSGTDTQYF,TGCGCCAGCAGCTCAACTGGCCCGTCGGGCACGGATACGCAGTATTTT
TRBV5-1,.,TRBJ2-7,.,CASSSWGPIAATAQGEQYF,TGCGCCAGCAGCAGCTGGGGGCCCATCGCGGCTACAGCGCAGGGCGAGCAGTACTTC
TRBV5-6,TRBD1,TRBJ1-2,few,CASSFSSGGARRGGYTF,TGTGCCAGCAGCTTCTCGTCAGGGGGCGCCAGAAGGGGAGGCTACACCTTC
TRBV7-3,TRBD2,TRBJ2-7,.,CASSLKAGVEQYF,TGTGCCAGCAGCTTAAAGGCGGGGGTCGAGCAGTACTTC
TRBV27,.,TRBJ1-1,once,CASSFTAGRAFF,TGTGCCAGCAGTTTTACGGCAGGGAGAGCTTTCTTT
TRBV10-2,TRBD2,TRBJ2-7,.,CASNLRGGEQYF,TGCGCCAGCAATTTGCGGGGGGGCGAGCAGTACTTC
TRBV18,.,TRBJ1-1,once,CASSLTERNTEAFF,TGTGCCAGCTCACTGACGGAAAGGAACACTGAAGCTTTCTTT
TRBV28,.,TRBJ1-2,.,CASSPPAARYGYTF,TGTGCCAGCAGTCCCCCGGCGGCCCGCTATGGCTACACCTTC
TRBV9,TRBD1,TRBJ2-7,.,CASSAHDTGGLNEQYF,TGTGCCAGCAGCGCACACGATACAGGGGGCCTAAACGAGCAGTACTTC